This TCR beta chain was identified during a study of response to subunit inactivated influenza vaccine. Findings and caveats of the study: Authors suggested few new T cells are recruited by each seasonal influenza vaccination.

In this sample, this clonotype turned up once. Its antigen is unidentified. A much larger clonotype is one base distant, so this may be a read error. Germline CDR1 and CDR2: MGHRA and YSYEKL. CDR3 length equals 14 residues. TCRdb used MiXCR to reprocess the RT-PCR reads, holding one entry per CDR3 protein. The table includes 560,000 or so distinct CDR3 sequences, less than 8% detected once. Sample: PBMCs from blood, taken 23 to 25 months after vaccination. The TCR sequence derives from a man aged 45-69 years who received an inactivated influenza vaccine. This chain links TRBV4-1 with TRBJ2-7, with D hard to call. The CDR3 nucleotides are TGCGCCAGCAGCCTCGGCTTCAGCTCCTACGAGCAGCACTTC. Translated, it gives CASSLGFSSYEQHF.